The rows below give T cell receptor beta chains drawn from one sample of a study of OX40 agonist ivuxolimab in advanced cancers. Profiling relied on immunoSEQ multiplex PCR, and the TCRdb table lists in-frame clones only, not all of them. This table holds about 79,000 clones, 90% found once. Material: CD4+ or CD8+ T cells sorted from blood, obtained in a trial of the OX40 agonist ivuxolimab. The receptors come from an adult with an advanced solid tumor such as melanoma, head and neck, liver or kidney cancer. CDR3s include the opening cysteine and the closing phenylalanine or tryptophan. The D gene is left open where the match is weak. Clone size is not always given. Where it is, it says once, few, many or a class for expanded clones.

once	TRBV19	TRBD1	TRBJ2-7	TGTGCCAGCAGCGACAGGGTAGGGCACGAGCAGTACTTC	CASSDRVGHEQYF
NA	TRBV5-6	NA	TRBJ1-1	TGTGCCAGCAGCTCAGGACAGCCAGGCACTGAAGCTTTCTTT	CASSSGQPGTEAFF
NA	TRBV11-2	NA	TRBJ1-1	TGTGCCAGCAGCTTAGGGTGGCGGAACACTGAAGCTTTCTTT	CASSLGWRNTEAFF
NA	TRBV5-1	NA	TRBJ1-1	TGCGCCAGCAGCTATCAGGGGATGAACACTGAAGCTTTCTTT	CASSYQGMNTEAFF
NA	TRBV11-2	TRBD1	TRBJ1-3	TGTGCCAGCAGTTTTCCGGACAGGGTAATCGGAAACACCATATATTTT	CASSFPDRVIGNTIYF
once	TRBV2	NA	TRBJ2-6	TGTGCCAGCAGTGATGGAGCAGGGTTCTCTGGGGCCAACGTCCTGACTTTC	CASSDGAGFSGANVLTF
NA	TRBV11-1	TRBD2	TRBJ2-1	TGTGCCAGCAGCTTCACGGGGGGTTCGTACAATGAGCAGTTCTTC	CASSFTGGSYNEQFF
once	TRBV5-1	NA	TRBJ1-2	TGCGCCAGCAGCTTGGAAGGGGGGACGTGGTATGGCTACACCTTC	CASSLEGGTWYGYTF
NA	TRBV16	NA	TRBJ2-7	TGTGCCAGCAGCCAAGACGGTTTAGTAGGATCCTACGAGCAGTACTTC	CASSQDGLVGSYEQYF
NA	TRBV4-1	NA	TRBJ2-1	TGCGCCAGCAGCCAAGTTGGCCGGGACAATGAGCAGTTCTTC	CASSQVGRDNEQFF
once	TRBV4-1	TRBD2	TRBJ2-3	TGCGCCAGCAGCCAAGATCTGGTCGGGGGGATCACAGATACGCAGTATTTT	CASSQDLVGGITDTQYF
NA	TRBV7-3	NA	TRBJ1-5	TGTGCCAGCACCCCCGGGGAGGACTGTGGTTGGCATTTT	CASTPGEDCGWHF
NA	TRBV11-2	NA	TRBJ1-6	TGTGCCAGCAGCTTAGATCCGGGGAATTCACCCCTCCACTTT	CASSLDPGNSPLHF
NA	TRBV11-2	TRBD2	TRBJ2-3	TGTGCCAGCAGCTTGTGGGCGGGGGAAGATACGCAGTATTTT	CASSLWAGEDTQYF
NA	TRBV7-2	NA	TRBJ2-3	TGTGCCATCGCACCCCGTCGGGACACGCAGTATTTT	CAIAPRRDTQYF
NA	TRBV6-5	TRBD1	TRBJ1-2	TGTGCCAGCAGTTACGGGGACAGAGGAGGCTACACCTTC	CASSYGDRGGYTF
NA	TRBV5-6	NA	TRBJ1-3	TGTGCCAGCAGCTTTAGGAAGACTCCGAATGGAAACACCATATATTTT	CASSFRKTPNGNTIYF
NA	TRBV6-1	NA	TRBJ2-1	TGTGCCAGCAGAGGAGAGGGAAGCTCCTACAATGAGCAGTTCTTC	CASRGEGSSYNEQFF
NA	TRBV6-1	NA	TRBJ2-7	TGTGCCAGCGTAAGGGGGACCGGGCCTCTCGAGCAGTACTTC	CASVRGTGPLEQYF
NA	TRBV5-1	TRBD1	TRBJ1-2	TGCGCCAGCAATGACAGGGGGCGCGGAGACTATGGCTACACCTTC	CASNDRGRGDYGYTF
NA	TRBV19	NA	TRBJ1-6	TGTGCCAGTAGACGGGGGTTGACACCCCTCCACTTT	CASRRGLTPLHF
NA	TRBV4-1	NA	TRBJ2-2	TGCGCCAGCAGCCCCCTTCTCGGGGAGCTGTTTTTT	CASSPLLGELFF
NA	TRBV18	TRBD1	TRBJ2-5	TGTGCCAGCTCACCCCTGGGACAGGGGGCAGAGACCCAGTACTTC	CASSPLGQGAETQYF
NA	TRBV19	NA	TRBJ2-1	TGTGCCAGTAGTCCCCCCTGGGGGCAGGTAGTATACAATGAGCAGTTCTTC	CASSPPWGQVVYNEQFF
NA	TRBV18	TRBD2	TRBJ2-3	TGTGCCAGCTCACCAAATCCTAGCGGGGAGGCCACAGATACGCAGTATTTT	CASSPNPSGEATDTQYF
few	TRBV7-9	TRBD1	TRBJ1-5	TGTGCCAGCAGCGAGACAGGGAGCAATCAGCCCCAGCATTTT	CASSETGSNQPQHF
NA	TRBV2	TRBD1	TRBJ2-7	TGTGCCAGCAATCCACAGGGGGCTTGGGACGAGCAGTACTTC	CASNPQGAWDEQYF
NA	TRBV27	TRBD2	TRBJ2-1	TGTGCCAGCAGTAAAGGACTAGCCAGCTACAATGAGCAGTTCTTC	CASSKGLASYNEQFF
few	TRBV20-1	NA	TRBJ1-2	TGCAGTGCTTTGGGCCCGGCAGATGGAACCTTC	CSALGPADGTF
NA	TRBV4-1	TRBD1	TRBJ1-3	TGCGCCAGCAGCCGGGGACAGGGAAACACCATATATTTT	CASSRGQGNTIYF
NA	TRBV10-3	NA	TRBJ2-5	TGTGCCATCAGAAGGGGGGCCTTAACTGAGACCCAGTACTTC	CAIRRGALTETQYF
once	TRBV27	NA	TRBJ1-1	TGTGCCAGCAGCCTACGGGAGAACACTGAAGCTTTCTTT	CASSLRENTEAFF